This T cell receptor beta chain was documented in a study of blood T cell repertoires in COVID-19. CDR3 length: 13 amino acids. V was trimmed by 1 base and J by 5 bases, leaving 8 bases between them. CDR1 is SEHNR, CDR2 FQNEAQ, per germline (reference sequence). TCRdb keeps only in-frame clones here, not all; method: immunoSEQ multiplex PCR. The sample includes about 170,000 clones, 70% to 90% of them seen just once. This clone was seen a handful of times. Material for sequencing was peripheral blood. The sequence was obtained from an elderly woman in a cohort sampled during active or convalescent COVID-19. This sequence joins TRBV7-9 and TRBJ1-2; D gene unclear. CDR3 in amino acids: CASSLVGIYGYTF. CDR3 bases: TGTGCCAGCAGCTTAGTGGGCATATATGGCTACACCTTC.